This entry describes one T cell receptor beta chain. Antigen unknown. The sample is drawn from a study of CD8 T cells in ankylosing spondylitis. General study points: Within matched ankylosing spondylitis synovial fluid, disease-linked clones were reportedly significantly enriched. Typical of ankylosing spondylitis blood, it appeared, was a TCR beta motif of several highly homologous variants. A subset of motif variants has previously been described in the synovial fluid and blood of reactive arthritis.

Each TCR beta library was made by quantitative 5'-RACE that incorporated molecular barcodes. TCRdb reprocessed the 5' RACE reads with MiXCR, giving one entry per CDR3 protein. This table has fewer than 500,000 distinct CDR3 sequences, approximately 20% appearing once. Germline-derived CDR1 and CDR2 are SGHTA and FQGNSA. The CDR3 covers 16 residues. The V gene end was trimmed by 5 bases and the J gene end by 5 bases; junction bases not matched to a gene: 5. The source of this sequence is a male donor with ankylosing spondylitis. Sequencing was done on a sample of blood, either unsorted or a sorted T cell fraction (not recorded which). V and J are TRBV7-2 and TRBJ2-1; 14 bases are shared with TRBD2. The CDR3: CASSRGLAGVHNEQFF. The CDR3 DNA sequence: TGTGCCAGCAGCCGGGGACTAGCGGGAGTTCACAATGAGCAGTTCTTC.